The 9 T cell receptor beta chains reported below all come from one sample, sequenced in a study of blood T cell repertoires in COVID-19. This table comes from immunoSEQ multiplex PCR, and its TCRdb copy is limited to in-frame clones, with some not included. The sample holds 200,000 or so clones, roughly 76% seen once. The sequenced sample consisted of peripheral blood. These receptors all come from a woman older than 75 with COVID-19, enrolled during active disease.

The rearrangement uses TRBV6-5 and TRBJ2-2; TRBD1 might be the D (5 bases). The germline V gene encodes CDR1 MNHEY and CDR2 SVGAGI. Deletions cut 5 bases from V and 5 bases from J, with 9 bases between. The CDR3 has 13 amino acids. In DNA, the CDR3 is TGTGCCAGCAGTCCTGACAGAACCGGGGAGCTGTTTTTT. It yields the protein CASSPDRTGELFF.

The V and J genes are TRBV7-9 and TRBJ2-5; possibly TRBD1 for D (5 bases). In germline, CDR1 is SEHNR, CDR2 FQNEAQ (reference sequence). Trimming took 7 bases from V and 5 from J, leaving 14 bases between them. CDR3 length equals 13 residues. CDR3 DNA: TGTGCCAGCATCCGTACAGGTGGGGAGACCCAGTACTTC. Residues: CASIRTGGETQYF.

This clone was found a few times. The rearrangement joins TRBV28 to TRBJ2-3; 8 bases align to TRBD2. Germline V lookup: CDR1 MDHEN, CDR2 SYDVKM. The CDR3 loop spans 15 amino acids. V dropped 10 bases and J dropped 3; count of bases not matched to a gene: 12. The CDR3 DNA follows: TGTGCCACCACACTATTAGCGGGAAGGACAGATACGCAGTATTTT. It encodes CATTLLAGRTDTQYF.

This sequence joins TRBV7-3 and TRBJ2-5, with 7 bases lining up with TRBD2. V lost 5 bases and J lost 1; bases outside the gene matches: 7. Germline assignment: CDR1 SGHTA and CDR2 FQGTGA. This CDR3 has 15 residues. As DNA, the CDR3 is TGTGCCAGCAGCCGCCTGGGGGGGACCCAAGAGACCCAGTACTTC. Its translation: CASSRLGGTQETQYF. The variable domain in full, completed from reference TRBV7-3 and TRBJ2-5, reads GAGVSQTPSNKVTEKGKYVELRCDPISGHTALYWYRQSLGQGPEFLIYFQGTGAADDSGLPNDRFFAVRPEGSVSTLKIQRTERGDSAVYLCASSRLGGTQETQYFGPGTRLLVL.

V is TRBV5-1 and J is TRBJ2-1; 12 positions agree with TRBD2. Trimming removed 5 bases from V and 8 bases from J; junction bases left unmatched: 8. Germline assignment: CDR1 SGHRS and CDR2 YFSETQ. This CDR3 has 15 residues. The CDR3 coding sequence is TGCGCCAGCAGGTATCTAGCGGGAGGGCCCGATGAGCAGTTCTTC. This gives the protein CASRYLAGGPDEQFF.

The rearrangement uses TRBV2 and TRBJ2-2; TRBD1 might be the D (5 bases). Germline loops: CDR1 SNHLY, CDR2 FYNNEI. V was pared by 4 bases and J by 0 bases, with 18 bases between. This CDR3 region has 18 residues. CDR3 coding DNA: TGTGCCAGCAGTGCTTGGAAGGCAGGGCTCGCGAACACCGGGGAGCTGTTTTTT. It translates to CASSAWKAGLANTGELFF.

In its sample, this clone was seen a few times. The chain has TRBV20-1 and TRBJ2-1; unclear D gene. The CDR3 runs 10 residues. V shed 5 bases and J shed 7 bases, with 6 bases lying between them. Per germline, CDR1 DFQATT and CDR2 SNEGSKA (reference sequence). The CDR3 here is CSAGLNEQFF. The CDR3 coding sequence is TGCAGTGCTGGCCTTAATGAGCAGTTCTTC.

V and J are TRBV5-1 and TRBJ2-7; TRBD1 matches at 9 bases. This CDR3 is built from 15 residues. Losses at the gene ends were 0 bases for V and 7 bases for J; bases not matched to a gene: 8. Germline CDR1 is SGHRS and CDR2 is YFSETQ. Written as DNA, the CDR3 is TGCGCCAGCAGCTTGGCCGGACAGGGGAGGAGGGAGCAGTACTTC. The encoded protein is CASSLAGQGRREQYF.

The rearrangement links TRBV12-3 or TRBV12-4 to TRBJ1-2; no firm D call. Trimming removed 6 bases from V and 8 bases from J, with 10 bases in between. The length of the CDR3 is 11 residues. CDR3 nucleotides: TGTGCCAGCAGCGCTGGCGGGGGCTACACCTTC. Translated: CASSAGGGYTF.